The following is a T cell receptor beta chain sequence with its context. This clone has just a few counts. This clone's antigen is unknown. One end of the junction varies from germline; a read error may be responsible. CDR1 WNHNN and CDR2 SYGVQD are derived from the germline V gene (reference sequence). The CDR3 sequence holds 16 residues, the cysteine and phenylalanine included. Here the CDR3 DNA is all that survives: 48 bases in frame from base 1. Library preparation used the immunoSEQ multiplex PCR assay. For the multiplex PCR, a mixture combining 60 forward primers for TCR Vbeta segments and 13 reverse primers for TCR Jbeta segments was used. The CDR3 region of rearranged TCR beta genes was amplified from genomic DNA by a multiplex PCR assay. The Illumina HiSeq System was used to sequence the amplified TCR beta libraries as 87-base-pair reads. In the authors' own workflow: Across the 670 or so repertoires, a later analysis counted around 80 million unique TCR beta chains, some 11 million of which were shared by at least two donors. Raw reads were error-corrected and collapsed into unique sequences with a nearest-neighbor algorithm that merged closely related sequences to remove PCR and sequencing errors. Alignment of CDR3 sequences to IMGT reference sequences was used to assign V, D and J gene segments. Each retained sequence needed at least a six-nucleotide match to both a V gene segment and a J gene segment. A rearrangement counted as productive if the CDR3 had no stop codons and remained in frame with V and J, and every other rearrangement counted as non-productive. CDR3 was defined by IMGT convention, running from the second conserved V-encoded cysteine to the conserved J-encoded phenylalanine. The earlier analysis of roughly 590 of the donors excluded sequences that lacked an unambiguous match to a single V gene segment. In an earlier analysis of some 590 of the donors, a V segment was called functional when productive rearrangements were above 56.7%, and segregating when the standard deviation between donors exceeded 5%. A statistical classification framework was built to diagnose cytomegalovirus status from the catalog of TCR beta chain sequences. In a later analysis, TCR nucleotide sequences were compared against IMGT/GENE-DB human TR gene sequences so that V and J genes could be assigned. In a later analysis, CDR3 sequences and most-parsimonious VDJ recombination scenarios were assigned using the TCRdist pipeline. In a later analysis, every TCR beta chain was defined by the combination of its CDR3 amino acid sequence and its V-gene family, and reads without a unique V-gene family were dropped. As a way to deal with suspected cross-contamination and a sequencing artifact, a later analysis dropped 592 nucleotide sequences that were highly shared and had low generation probability. For each public chain, a later analysis derived a clonal expansion index from normalized ranks of inferred template counts within each repertoire. In a later analysis, generation probabilities were computed with a VDJ recombination model fitted to out-of-frame rearrangements, and the resulting probabilities were checked against IGoR. Hypergeometric tests were used in a later analysis to score TCR-TCR, TCR-HLA and TCR-CMV co-occurrence, with a repertoire-size bias correction applied to the TCR pairs. A later analysis estimated false discovery rates by permuting HLA or CMV assignments 20 times. In a later analysis, co-occurring TCRs were grouped using DBSCAN, with TCRdist sequence similarity added in when clustering inside HLA-allele-positive subsets. Repertoires with fewer than 30,000 or more than 120,000 public chains were left out of co-occurrence clustering, as were four to six repertoires with anomalous nucleotide sharing. TCRdb stores this immuneACCESS table with in-frame sequences only. Part of the clones is absent; in the studies checked, under half of the shortfall reflects unresolved V genes, and no reason is known for the rest. V, J and clone size are taken as reported in that table, and D and trimming were inferred from the DNA itself. This sample lists 110,000 or so clones; over 8.5% were detected once. The ten largest account for about 6% of the sample.

The cohort comprised more than 550 healthy bone marrow donors. All cohort members were sampled while nominally healthy, although unrecorded immune exposures were likely present. The donor tested CMV seropositive and was one of the 289 seropositive cohort members. A peripheral blood sample was provided by each donor, and peripheral blood mononuclear cells were used for TCR beta sequencing. Genomic DNA extraction from the blood cell samples was performed with the Qiagen DNeasy Blood Extraction Kit. The sample belongs to a study of cytomegalovirus exposure and HLA in healthy donors (dated by TCRdb to 2016 to 2017). With respect to the entire study: An earlier analysis of roughly 610 of the donors reported 276 Gb of sequence data and 100 million to 120 million unique TCR beta sequences obtained from about 179 million T cells. Typing coverage differed by locus: A, B, C, DRB1 and DQB1 were typed in about 620-630 donors, DQA1 in roughly 500, DPA1 in 600 to 610, and DPB1 in roughly 470. Besides the first cohort of roughly 640 subjects, a separate validation cohort made up of roughly 120 different subjects was used. An early release covering about 600 HLA-typed donors comprised approximately 290 gigabases of sequencing data and tens of millions of unique TCR sequences. Because of strong linkage in the cohort, 5 or 6 DR-DQ haplotypes were treated as single units for association and clustering. Donor age, sex, ethnicity and CMV serostatus were collected together with the repertoire data. To study patterns of TCR occurrence, a later analysis re-analyzed previously published TCR beta repertoires from 700 or so donors and added high-resolution HLA genotyping. HLA typing covered class I and class II loci at four-digit resolution. A later genetic analysis took genome-wide SNP genotypes for about 65% of the 666 donors and used that subset as a discovery cohort. Rather than using new phenotypic data, the later analysis identified candidate immune exposures from TCR beta sequences and from how often those sequences occurred across donors. The study profiled the T cell repertoires of 500 to 800 subjects by immunosequencing and related them to cytomegalovirus serostatus. An earlier analysis of a few hundred of the donors applied high-throughput TCR beta sequencing to assess whether each TCR beta V gene segment acted as functional or pseudogenic. High-throughput TCR immunosequencing, statistical association of individual TCRs with disease status, and machine learning were combined to predict cytomegalovirus infection status. The study aimed to test whether cataloging public T cell receptors could reveal signatures of past pathogen exposure. Of the roughly 410 genotyped donors, less than 85% were placed in the genetic ancestry cluster associated with self-reported Caucasian donors. Among roughly 400 genotyped donors of the cohort, an average of roughly 230,000 unique TCR beta nucleotide sequences was sequenced per donor, of which 15% to 20% were non-productive. Every repertoire in the discovery cohort had been generated on one and the same sequencing platform. Points the paper makes about the study in general: An association between a missense DCLRE1C variant and V-gene and J-gene trimming of TCR beta chains was found in a later genetic analysis and replicated in an independent cohort. In a later genetic analysis, fewer N-insertions in productive TCRs were reported among donors in an Asian-associated ancestry cluster than the approximately 710-donor mean. Three of the identified cytomegalovirus-associated TCR beta chains were confirmed in vitro to be specific for cytomegalovirus antigens. In an earlier analysis of fewer than 700 of the donors, most TCR beta V segments appeared in productive rearrangements about 90% or about 30% of the time, broadly matching IMGT annotations. Assigning TCR associations to individual alleles was difficult when HLA alleles, especially DR and DQ, strongly co-occurred. The authors suggested that the approach could potentially be generalized to other disease states and immunological phenotypes. A cluster of highly shared sequence variants was judged likely to represent a technical artifact of the sequencing pipeline. Several of the top co-occurrence clusters appeared to be linked to parvovirus B19, influenza, CMV and Epstein-Barr virus, according to a later analysis. Because counts were too low, seventeen rarely observed V segments, including chromosome 9 orphons, were left out of the earlier analysis of about 620 of the donors. Presence/absence analyses assumed roughly uniform sequencing depth across donors, an assumption that may not hold. The only immune exposure information available for the cohort was CMV serostatus. In a later analysis, the rate of TCR association differed among HLA loci, with DRB1 alleles having the most associated TCRs and HLA-C alleles having the fewest. HLA typing was unavailable for some donors at each locus, so association tests used only the typed subset. Because the 87-base-pair reads could not distinguish some IMGT-functional V segments, including TRBV6-2 and TRBV6-3, those segments were excluded. In the study, around 150 TCR beta chains were listed as associated with cytomegalovirus. Across donors, most TCR sequences were observed very rarely, whereas some public TCRs were present in many individuals. A further reported finding was that TCR beta sequences accurately predicted the HLA-A and HLA-B alleles for most subjects in the first cohort. The classifier was reported to diagnose cytomegalovirus status with high specificity and sensitivity in both the original and validation cohorts. In a later analysis, some 17,000 TCR beta sequences were associated with specific HLA alleles at a false discovery rate of 0.05. Linkage disequilibrium might explain the correlated functional status among segregating V segments, but an unknown experimental factor could not be excluded. In this cohort, only TCR beta chains were sequenced, and detectable features were limited by the absence of alpha or paired-chain data. In a later analysis, most CMV-associated TCR beta chains were found to appear HLA-restricted, with HLA associations seemingly driven largely by CMV exposure. In a later analysis, HLA-associated TCR beta chains were found to be more clonally expanded and to have lower generation probabilities than equally common non-associated chains.

The V and J segments used are TRBV10-1 and TRBJ1-5, with 8 bases aligning to TRBD1. Material for sequencing was PBMCs. The clonotype was recovered from a woman aged 40 to 55 in good health and CMV-seropositive. The CDR3 in this case is CASSEAAAGGNQPRHF. The nucleotide sequence is given as TGCGCCAGCAGTGAAGCGGCGGCAGGGGGCAATCAGCCCCGGCATTTT.